A single T cell receptor beta chain is shown here with its context. This sample was taken from a study of T cell changes during pregnancy in multiple sclerosis. Only in-frame clones appear in the TCRdb table, and some are missing; sequencing was by immunoSEQ multiplex PCR. This repertoire shows 35,000 or so clones, around 90% found once; its top ten account for roughly 0.44%. After removal of 8 bases from V and 7 bases from J, the junction contained 12 bases not matched to a gene. The CDR3 covers 15 residues. The germline CDR1 and CDR2 sequences are LNHDA and SQIVND (reference sequence). V usage is TRBV19 and J usage is TRBJ2-2, with 8 bases fitting TRBD1. This TCR was sampled from a female donor with multiple sclerosis, enrolled in a pregnancy study. The specimen comprised CD4+ T cells from peripheral blood mononuclear cells, sampled after pregnancy. CDR3 DNA: TGTGCCAGTGCTAAGGACAGGGTATTGATCGGGGAGCTGTTTTTT. Translating it yields CASAKDRVLIGELFF.